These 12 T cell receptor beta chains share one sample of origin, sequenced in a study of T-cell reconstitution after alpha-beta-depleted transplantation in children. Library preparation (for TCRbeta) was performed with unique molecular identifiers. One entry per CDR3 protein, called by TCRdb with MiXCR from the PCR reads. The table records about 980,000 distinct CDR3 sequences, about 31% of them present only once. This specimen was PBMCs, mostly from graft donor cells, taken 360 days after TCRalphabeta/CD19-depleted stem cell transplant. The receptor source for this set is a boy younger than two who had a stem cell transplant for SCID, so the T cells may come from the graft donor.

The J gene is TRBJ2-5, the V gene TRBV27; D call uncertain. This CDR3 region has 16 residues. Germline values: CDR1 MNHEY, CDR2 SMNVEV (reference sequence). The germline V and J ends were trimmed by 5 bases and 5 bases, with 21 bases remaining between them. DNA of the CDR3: TGTGCCAGCAGTCCAACCCTCGGCCTTCTGGGGGAGACCCAGTACTTC. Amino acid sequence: CASSPTLGLLGETQYF.

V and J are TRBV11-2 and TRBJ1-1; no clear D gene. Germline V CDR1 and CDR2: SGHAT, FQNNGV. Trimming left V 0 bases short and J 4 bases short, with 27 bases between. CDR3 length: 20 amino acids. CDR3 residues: CASSLETRNIFKWPSTEAFF. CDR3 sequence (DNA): TGTGCCAGCAGCTTAGAAACGCGGAACATCTTCAAATGGCCAAGCACTGAAGCTTTCTTT.

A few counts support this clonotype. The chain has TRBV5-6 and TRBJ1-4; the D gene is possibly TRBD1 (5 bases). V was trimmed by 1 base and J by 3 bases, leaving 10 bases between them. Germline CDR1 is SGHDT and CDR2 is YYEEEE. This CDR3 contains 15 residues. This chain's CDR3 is CASSLIGASNEKLFF. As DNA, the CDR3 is TGTGCCAGCAGCTTGATTGGGGCGTCTAATGAAAAACTGTTTTTT.

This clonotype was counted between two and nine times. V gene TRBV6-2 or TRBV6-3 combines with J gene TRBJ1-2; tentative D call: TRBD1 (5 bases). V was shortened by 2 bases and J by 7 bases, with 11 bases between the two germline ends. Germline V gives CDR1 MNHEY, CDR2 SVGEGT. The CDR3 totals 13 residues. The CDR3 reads CASSYATGGGYTF. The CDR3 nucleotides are TGTGCCAGCAGTTACGCCACAGGCGGTGGCTACACCTTC.

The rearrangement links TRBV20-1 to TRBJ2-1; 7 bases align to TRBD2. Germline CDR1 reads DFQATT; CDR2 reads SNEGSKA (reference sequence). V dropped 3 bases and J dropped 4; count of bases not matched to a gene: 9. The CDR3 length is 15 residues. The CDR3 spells CSARGGSQTYNEQFF. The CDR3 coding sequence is TGCAGTGCTAGGGGGGGGTCACAGACTTACAATGAGCAGTTCTTC.

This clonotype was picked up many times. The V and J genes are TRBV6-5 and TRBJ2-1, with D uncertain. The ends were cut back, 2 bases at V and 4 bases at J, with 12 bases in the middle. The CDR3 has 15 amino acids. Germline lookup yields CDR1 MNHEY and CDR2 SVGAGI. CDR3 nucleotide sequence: TGTGCCAGCAGTTACGGGCAGTTCGAATACAATGAGCAGTTCTTC. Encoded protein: CASSYGQFEYNEQFF.

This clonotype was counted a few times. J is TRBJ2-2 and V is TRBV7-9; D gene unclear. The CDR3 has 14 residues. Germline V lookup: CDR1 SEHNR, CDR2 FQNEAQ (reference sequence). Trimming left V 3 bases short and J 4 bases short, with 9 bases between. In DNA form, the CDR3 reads TGTGCCAGCAGCTTCATCAGTAGCACCGGGGAGCTGTTTTTT. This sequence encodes CASSFISSTGELFF.

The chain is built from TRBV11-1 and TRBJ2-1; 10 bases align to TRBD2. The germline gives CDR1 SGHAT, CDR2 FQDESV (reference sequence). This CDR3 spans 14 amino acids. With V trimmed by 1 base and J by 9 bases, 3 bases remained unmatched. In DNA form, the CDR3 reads TGTGCCAGCAGCTTAGTACTAGCGGGGCGTGAGCAGTTCTTC. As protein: CASSLVLAGREQFF.

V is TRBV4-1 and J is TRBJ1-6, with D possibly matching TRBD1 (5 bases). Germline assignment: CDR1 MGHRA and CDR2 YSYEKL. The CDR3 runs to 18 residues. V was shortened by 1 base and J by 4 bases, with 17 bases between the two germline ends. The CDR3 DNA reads TGCGCCAGCAGCCAAGGGTTCGGGGGTCCGGGGTATAATTCACCCCTCCACTTT. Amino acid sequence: CASSQGFGGPGYNSPLHF.

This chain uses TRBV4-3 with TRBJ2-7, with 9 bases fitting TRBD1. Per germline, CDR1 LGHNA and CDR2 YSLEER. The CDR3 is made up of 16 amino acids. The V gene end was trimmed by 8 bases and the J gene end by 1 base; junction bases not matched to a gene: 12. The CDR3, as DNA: TGCGCCAGCTCCCAGGGTTGGACAGGGGTGTCCTACGAGCAGTACTTC. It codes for CASSQGWTGVSYEQYF.

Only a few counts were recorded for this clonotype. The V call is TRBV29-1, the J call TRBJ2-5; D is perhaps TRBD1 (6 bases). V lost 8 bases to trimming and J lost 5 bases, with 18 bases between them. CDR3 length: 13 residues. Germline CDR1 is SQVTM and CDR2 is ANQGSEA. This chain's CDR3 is CSTQTGYGETQYF. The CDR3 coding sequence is TGCAGCACCCAGACAGGATATGGGGAGACCCAGTACTTC.

CDR3 residues: CASLGPPRPQHF. In DNA, the CDR3 is TGTGCCAGCTTAGGCCCCCCGAGGCCCCAGCATTTT. The chain links TRBV7-3 to TRBJ1-5; D unclear. Germline CDR1 is SGHTA and CDR2 is FQGTGA. The CDR3 sequence is 12 residues long. Trimming pared 8 bases from V and 9 bases from J, leaving 14 bases between.